The 2 T cell receptor beta chains reported below all come from one sample, sequenced in a study of T cells in localized non-small cell lung cancer (dated by TCRdb to about 2020). Library preparation used the immunoSEQ multiplex PCR assay. The immuneACCESS repertoire file appears here via TCRdb, limited to in-frame rearrangements. These files lack a portion of the clones; in checked studies, under half of the deficit traces to unresolved V genes, and the cause of the others is not known. The sample table holds some 64,000 clones, of which 75% to 85% were seen once. The ten largest account for approximately 4.7% of the sample. The material was PBMCs, obtained before any cancer treatment. The origin of the receptors is a man aged 35 to 70 with stage II lung adenocarcinoma.

This clone was seen once. The chain links TRBV29-1 to TRBJ1-2; D not resolved. The CDR3 runs to 13 residues. The germline CDR1 and CDR2 sequences are SQVTM and ANQGSEA. V was clipped by 6 bases and J by 0 bases, with 11 bases between them. In DNA, the CDR3 is TGCAGCGTGACACGGGGAACTAACTATGGCTACACCTTC. This translates into CSVTRGTNYGYTF.

The chain uses TRBV5-1 and TRBJ1-2; 7 positions match TRBD1. The V gene end was trimmed by 4 bases and the J gene end by 5 bases; junction bases not matched to a gene: 8. The CDR3 has 14 residues. Germline V gene data show CDR1 as SGHRS and CDR2 as YFSETQ. Written as DNA, the CDR3 is TGCGCCAGCAGCGCCGGGACAGCACGATATGGCTACACCTTC. Protein sequence: CASSAGTARYGYTF.